What follows is one T cell receptor (beta chain) and its context. What it recognizes is unknown. Primers for the PCR totalled 60 Vbeta and 13 Jbeta. Profiling relied on immunoSEQ multiplex PCR, and the TCRdb table lists in-frame clones only, not all of them. This table has 210,000 or so clones, around 80% appearing once. This sample is drawn from a study of cytomegalovirus exposure and HLA in healthy donors. General study points: Cytomegalovirus status, reportedly, was diagnosed with high specificity and sensitivity by the classifier. Later analysis revealed greater clonal expansion in HLA-associated TCR beta chains than in equally common others. TCR beta sequences reportedly predicted most subjects' HLA-A and HLA-B alleles accurately. Previously analyzed data showed that most TCR beta V segments were productive at a frequency of about 87% or about 30%.

V was cut by 5 bases and J by 1 base, with 11 bases left in between. Germline loops: CDR1 SGHTA, CDR2 FQGNSA. The CDR3 has 14 amino acids. Source material: PBMCs. The source of this sequence is a boy younger than 18 in good health and CMV-seronegative. The chain employs TRBV7-2 and TRBJ1-1, with D perhaps TRBD1 (6 bases). The CDR3 protein is CASSPIQGNTEAFF. CDR3 nucleotide sequence: TGTGCCAGCAGCCCGATACAGGGGAACACTGAAGCTTTCTTT.